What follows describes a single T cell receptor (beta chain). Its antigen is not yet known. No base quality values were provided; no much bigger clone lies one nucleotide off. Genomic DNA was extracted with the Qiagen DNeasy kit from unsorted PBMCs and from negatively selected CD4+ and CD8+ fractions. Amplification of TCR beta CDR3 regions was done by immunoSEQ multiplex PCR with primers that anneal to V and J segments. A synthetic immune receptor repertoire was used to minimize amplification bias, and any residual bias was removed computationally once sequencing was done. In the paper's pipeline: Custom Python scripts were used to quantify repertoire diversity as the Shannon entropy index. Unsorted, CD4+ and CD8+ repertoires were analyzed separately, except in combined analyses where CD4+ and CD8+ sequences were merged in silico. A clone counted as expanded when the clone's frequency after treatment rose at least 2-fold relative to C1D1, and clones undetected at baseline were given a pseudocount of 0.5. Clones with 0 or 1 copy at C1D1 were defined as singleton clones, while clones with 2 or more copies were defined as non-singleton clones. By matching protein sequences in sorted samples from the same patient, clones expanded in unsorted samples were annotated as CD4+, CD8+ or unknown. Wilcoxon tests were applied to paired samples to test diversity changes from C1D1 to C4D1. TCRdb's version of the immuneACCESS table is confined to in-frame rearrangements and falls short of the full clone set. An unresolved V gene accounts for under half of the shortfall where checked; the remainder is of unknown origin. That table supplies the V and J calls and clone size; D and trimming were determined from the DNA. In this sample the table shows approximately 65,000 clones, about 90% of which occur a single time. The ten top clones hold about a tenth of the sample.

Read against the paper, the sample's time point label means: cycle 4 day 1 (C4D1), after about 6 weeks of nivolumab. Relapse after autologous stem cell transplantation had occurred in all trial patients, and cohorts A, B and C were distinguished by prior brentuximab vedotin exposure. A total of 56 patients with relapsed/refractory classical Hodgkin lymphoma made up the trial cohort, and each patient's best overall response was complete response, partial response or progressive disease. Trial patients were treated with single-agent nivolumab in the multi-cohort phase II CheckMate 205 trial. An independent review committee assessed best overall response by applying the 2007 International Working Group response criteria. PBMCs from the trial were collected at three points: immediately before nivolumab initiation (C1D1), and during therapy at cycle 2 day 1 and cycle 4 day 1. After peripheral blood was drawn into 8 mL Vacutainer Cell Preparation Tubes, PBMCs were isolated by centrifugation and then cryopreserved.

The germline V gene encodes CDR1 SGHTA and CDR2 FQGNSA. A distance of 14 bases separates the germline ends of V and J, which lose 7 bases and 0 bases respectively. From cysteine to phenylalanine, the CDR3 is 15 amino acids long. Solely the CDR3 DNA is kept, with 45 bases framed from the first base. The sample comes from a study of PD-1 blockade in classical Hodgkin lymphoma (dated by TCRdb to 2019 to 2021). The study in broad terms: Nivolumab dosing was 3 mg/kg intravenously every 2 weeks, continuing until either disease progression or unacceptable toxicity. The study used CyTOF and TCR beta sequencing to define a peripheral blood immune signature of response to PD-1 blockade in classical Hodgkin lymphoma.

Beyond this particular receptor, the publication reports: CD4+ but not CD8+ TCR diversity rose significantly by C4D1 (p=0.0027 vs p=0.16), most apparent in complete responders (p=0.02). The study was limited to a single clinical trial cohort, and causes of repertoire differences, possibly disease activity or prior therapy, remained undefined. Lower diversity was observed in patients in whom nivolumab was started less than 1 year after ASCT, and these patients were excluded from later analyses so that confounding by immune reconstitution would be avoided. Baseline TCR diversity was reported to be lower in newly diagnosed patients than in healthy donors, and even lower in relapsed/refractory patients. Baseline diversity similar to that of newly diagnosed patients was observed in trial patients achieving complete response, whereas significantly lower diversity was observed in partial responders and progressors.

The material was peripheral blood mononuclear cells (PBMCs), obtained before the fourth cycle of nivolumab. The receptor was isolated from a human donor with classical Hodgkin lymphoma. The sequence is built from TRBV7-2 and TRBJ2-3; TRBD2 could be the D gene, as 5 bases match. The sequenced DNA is TGTGCCAGCACCCTTGAGGGTACTAGCACAGATACGCAGTATTTT. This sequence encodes CASTLEGTSTDTQYF.